A single sample gave rise to the 21 T cell receptor beta chains below, sequenced in a study of cytomegalovirus exposure and HLA in healthy donors. A multiplex PCR was run with 60 Vbeta primers and 13 Jbeta primers. Profiled with immunoSEQ multiplex PCR; TCRdb holds only in-frame clones, not every one. The table includes about 160,000 clones, roughly 77% detected once. The sample taken for sequencing was PBMCs. The source of these receptors is a human donor in good health.

This chain uses TRBV28 with TRBJ1-5; the match to TRBD1 covers 7 bases. This CDR3 is built from 16 residues. J gave up 4 bases and V 3 bases, and 9 bases lay outside the gene matches. The germline V gene encodes CDR1 MDHEN and CDR2 SYDVKM. CDR3 sequence: CASSLAGQGVNQPQHF. The DNA of the CDR3 is TGTGCCAGCAGTTTGGCGGGGCAGGGGGTTAATCAGCCCCAGCATTTT.

The chain combines TRBV25-1 with TRBJ2-7; 10 nucleotides match TRBD1. CDR1 MGHDK and CDR2 SYGVNS come from the germline V gene. J gave up 4 bases and V 6 bases, and 6 bases lay outside the gene matches. The CDR3 runs 14 residues. CDR3 DNA: TGTGCCAGCAGAGAGACAGGGGGCTATTACGAGCAGTACTTC. Translation gives CASRETGGYYEQYF.

The chain combines TRBV7-2 with TRBJ1-6; tentatively, D is TRBD1 (5 bases). Trimming cost V 6 bases and J 9 bases, with 9 bases left between them. CDR3 length: 12 residues. Germline V gene lookup returns CDR1 SGHTA and CDR2 FQGNSA. The CDR3 loop reads CASRSGPSPLHF. The CDR3 nucleotides read TGTGCCAGCAGATCAGGGCCTTCACCCCTCCACTTT.

The chain links TRBV10-2 to TRBJ2-3; a possible D gene is TRBD2 (5 bases). Trimming removed 4 bases at V and 3 bases at J, with 11 bases between. This CDR3 spans 14 amino acids. Looked up from germline, CDR1 is WSHSY and CDR2 is SAAADI. CDR3 residues: CASSANRETDTQYF. CDR3 bases: TGCGCCAGCAGTGCTAATAGGGAGACAGATACGCAGTATTTT.

The sample holds a few counts of this clone. The J gene is TRBJ2-3, the V gene TRBV5-1; 7 nucleotides align to TRBD2. The CDR3 loop spans 17 amino acids. The V and J ends lost 5 bases and 3 bases, in that order; junction bases with no gene match: 15. Germline loops: CDR1 SGHRS, CDR2 YFSETQ. Written as DNA, the CDR3 is TGCGCCAGCAGAATAACTCCCAGGCGGGAGATTACAGATACGCAGTATTTT. Translation gives CASRITPRREITDTQYF.

Of note for this clone: Sequence at one end of the junction differs from germline and may be a read error. The chain recombines TRBV6-5 with TRBJ1-2; 7 bases fit TRBD1. CDR3 length: 15 amino acids. Germline loops: CDR1 MNHEY, CDR2 SVGAGI. The CDR3 coding sequence is TGTGCCAGCAGTCACCGGGACAGAGATAACTATGGCTACCCCTTC. Amino acids: CASSHRDRDNYGYPF.

The V call is TRBV5-6, the J call TRBJ1-2; D not resolved. CDR3 size: 16 residues. Per germline, CDR1 SGHDT and CDR2 YYEEEE. V lost 4 bases and J lost 5, with 21 bases in between. Written as DNA, the CDR3 is TGTGCCAGCAGCCCCGACGGAGGGCCTCGAGGGTATGGCTACACCTTC. It yields the protein CASSPDGGPRGYGYTF.

The chain recombines TRBV5-4 with TRBJ2-7; 7 bases line up with TRBD2. The CDR3 loop spans 16 amino acids. V was clipped by 0 bases and J by 7 bases; unmatched bases: 13. Germline assignment: CDR1 SGHNT and CDR2 YYREEE (reference sequence). The CDR3 loop reads CASSLDPSGGLREQYF. In nucleotides, the CDR3 is TGTGCCAGCAGCTTGGATCCTAGCGGTGGGTTGAGGGAGCAGTACTTC.

The gene calls are TRBV14 and TRBJ2-5; 14 positions match TRBD2. Losses at the gene ends were 6 bases for V and 4 bases for J; bases not matched to a gene: 4. Germline V CDR1 and CDR2: SGHDN, FVKESK. This CDR3 spans 15 amino acids. The CDR3, as DNA: TGTGCCAGCAGGCCGGGACTAGCGGGAGTAGAGACCCAGTACTTC. The encoded protein is CASRPGLAGVETQYF.

The gene calls are TRBV4-2 and TRBJ2-7, with a tentative D call TRBD2 (6 bases). Trimming took 3 bases from V and 1 from J, leaving 16 bases between them. Per the germline V gene, CDR1 is LGHNA and CDR2 is YNFKEQ. CDR3 length: 16 residues. DNA for the CDR3: TGTGCCAGCAGCCAGGACATCCGGGACTGGTCCTACGAGCAGTACTTC. Translated: CASSQDIRDWSYEQYF.

J is TRBJ2-7 and V is TRBV20-1; D remains ambiguous. The CDR3 has 11 residues. With 4 bases removed from V and 4 bases from J, the gap between germline ends came to 8 bases. In germline, CDR1 is DFQATT, CDR2 SNEGSKA (reference sequence). CDR3 nucleotides: TGCAGTGCTACTACAGATTACGAGCAGTACTTC. It specifies CSATTDYEQYF.

The chain carries TRBV7-3 and TRBJ2-3, with 7 bases identical to TRBD1. The CDR3 runs to 14 residues. Germline CDR1 SGHTA, CDR2 FQGTGA. The ends lost 4 bases at V and 3 bases at J; junction bases unmatched: 4. This CDR3 reads CASSSNRGTDTQYF. DNA of the CDR3: TGTGCCAGCAGCTCCAACAGGGGTACAGATACGCAGTATTTT.

This clone was counted between two and nine times. The chain has TRBV30 and TRBJ1-2; 9 bases are shared with TRBD1. This CDR3 is 16 amino acids long. From germline, CDR1 is GTSNPN and CDR2 SVGIG (reference sequence). J gave up 7 bases and V 3 bases, and 15 bases lay outside the gene matches. CDR3 protein: CAWRPLDRGLVSGYTF. CDR3 coding DNA: TGTGCCTGGAGACCTCTGGACAGGGGTTTAGTCAGTGGCTACACCTTC.

The chain links TRBV6-6 to TRBJ2-1; 8 bases are a match to TRBD2. Germline-derived CDR1 and CDR2 are MNHNY and SVGAGI (reference sequence). The CDR3 is 15 amino acids. Unmatched junction bases numbered 10, after V lost 6 bases and J lost 6 bases. In DNA form, the CDR3 reads TGTGCCAGCAGCCCGGGGACTAGTCGTTTCAATGAGCAGTTCTTC. Translating gives CASSPGTSRFNEQFF.

This chain joins TRBV5-4 and TRBJ2-7; 11 positions match TRBD2. V lost 4 bases and J lost 2; bases outside the gene matches: 5. CDR3 size: 15 residues. Germline values: CDR1 SGHNT, CDR2 YYREEE (reference sequence). The CDR3 protein is CASSAGLAETYEQYF. Written as DNA, the CDR3 is TGTGCCAGCAGCGCGGGACTAGCGGAAACCTACGAGCAGTACTTC.

Comments on this clone: This sample also contains other DNA sequences that code for the same CDR3. The rearrangement links TRBV27 to TRBJ1-5; D may be TRBD1 (6 bases). The CDR3 is 13 residues long. V lost 6 bases to trimming and J lost 6 bases, with 12 bases between them. CDR1 and CDR2 (germline): MNHEY, SMNVEV (reference sequence). The CDR3 reads CASSPRGGQPQHF. The DNA of the CDR3 is TGTGCCAGCAGCCCGAGGGGGGGTCAGCCCCAGCATTTT.

The CDR3 region has the DNA TGTGCCAGCAGCTTAGTCGAGACAGCTTACACTGAAGCTTTCTTT. Protein sequence: CASSLVETAYTEAFF. This sequence joins TRBV11-2 and TRBJ1-1; D is possibly TRBD1 (5 bases). V lost 1 base and J lost 3, with 12 bases in between. CDR3 length: 15 residues. CDR1 is SGHAT, CDR2 FQNNGV, per germline.

The chain links TRBV19 to TRBJ2-1; TRBD1 matches at 8 bases. Trimming removed 6 bases from V and 5 bases from J; junction bases left unmatched: 6. Germline V gene data show CDR1 as LNHDA and CDR2 as SQIVND (reference sequence). The CDR3 has 14 residues. The CDR3 DNA reads TGTGCCAGTAGCAGGGGACAGGCCCACAATGAGCAGTTCTTC. Translation: CASSRGQAHNEQFF.

The CDR3 protein is CASSIERTRTDTQYF. CDR3 nucleotides: TGTGCCAGCAGTATCGAGCGGACTCGCACAGATACGCAGTATTTT. The gene calls are TRBV6-5 and TRBJ2-3; D perhaps matches TRBD2 (5 bases). The CDR3 runs 15 residues. V lost 5 bases and J 1 base, leaving 13 bases between the germline ends. CDR1 is MNHEY and CDR2 is SVGAGI in the germline V gene.

A note on this clone: One end of the junction is discordant with germline, which a read error may explain. The J gene is TRBJ2-7, the V gene TRBV7-9; tentatively, D is TRBD1 (6 bases). CDR1 SEHNR and CDR2 FQNEAQ come from the germline V gene (reference sequence). This CDR3 is built from 15 residues. CDR3 nucleotides: TGTTCCAGCAGCTTAGTACCCCAGGGGACCTACGAGCAGTACTTC. It encodes CSSSLVPQGTYEQYF.

This sequence joins TRBV13 and TRBJ2-7; 7 bases fit TRBD2. Looked up from germline, CDR1 is PRHDT and CDR2 is FYEKMQ (reference sequence). CDR3 length equals 15 residues. J was trimmed by 2 bases and V by 4 bases; bases with no gene match: 8. The chain's CDR3 is CASSSRLAEPYEQYF. The DNA for the CDR3 is TGTGCCAGCAGCTCACGACTAGCTGAACCCTACGAGCAGTACTTC.